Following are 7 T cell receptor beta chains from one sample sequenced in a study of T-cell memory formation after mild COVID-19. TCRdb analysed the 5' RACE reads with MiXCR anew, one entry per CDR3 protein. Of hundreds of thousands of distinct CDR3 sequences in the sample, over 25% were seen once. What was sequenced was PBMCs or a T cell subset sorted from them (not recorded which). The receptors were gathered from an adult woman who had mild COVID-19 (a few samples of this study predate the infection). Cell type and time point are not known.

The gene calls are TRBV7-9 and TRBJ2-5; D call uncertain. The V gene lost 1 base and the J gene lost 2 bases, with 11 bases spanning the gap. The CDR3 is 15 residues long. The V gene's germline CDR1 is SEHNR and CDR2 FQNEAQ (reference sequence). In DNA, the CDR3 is TGTGCCAGCAGCTTAGTGTGGGCGGAACAAGAGACCCAGTACTTC. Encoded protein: CASSLVWAEQETQYF.

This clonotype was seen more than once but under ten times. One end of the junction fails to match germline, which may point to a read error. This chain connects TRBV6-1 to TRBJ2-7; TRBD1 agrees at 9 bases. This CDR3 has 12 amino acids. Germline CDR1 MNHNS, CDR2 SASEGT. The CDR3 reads CASRAQPGQGNF. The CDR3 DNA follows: TGTGCCAGCAGGGCTCAACCGGGACAGGGTAACTTC.

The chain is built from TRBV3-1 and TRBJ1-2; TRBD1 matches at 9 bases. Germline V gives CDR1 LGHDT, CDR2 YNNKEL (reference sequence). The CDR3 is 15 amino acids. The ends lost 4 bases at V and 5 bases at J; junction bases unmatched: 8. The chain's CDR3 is CASSLGTGRGYGYTF. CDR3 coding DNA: TGTGCCAGCAGCCTAGGGACAGGGAGAGGGTATGGCTACACCTTC.

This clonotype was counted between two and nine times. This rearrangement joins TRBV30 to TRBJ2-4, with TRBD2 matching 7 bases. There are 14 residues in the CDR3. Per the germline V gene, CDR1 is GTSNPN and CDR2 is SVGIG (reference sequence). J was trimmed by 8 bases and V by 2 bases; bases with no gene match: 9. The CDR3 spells CAWSPTGGGDIQYF. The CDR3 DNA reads TGTGCCTGGAGTCCCACGGGAGGTGGGGACATTCAGTACTTC. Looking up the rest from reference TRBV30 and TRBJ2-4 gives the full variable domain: SQTIHQWPATLVQPVGSPLSLECTVEGTSNPNLYWYRQAAGRGLQLLFYSVGIGQISSEVPQNLSASRPQDRQFILSSKKLLLSDSGFYLCAWSPTGGGDIQYFGAGTRLSVL.

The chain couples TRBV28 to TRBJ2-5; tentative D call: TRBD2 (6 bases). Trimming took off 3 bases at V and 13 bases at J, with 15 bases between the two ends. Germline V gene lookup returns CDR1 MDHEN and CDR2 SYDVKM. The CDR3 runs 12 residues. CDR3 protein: CASSLDRDLLYF. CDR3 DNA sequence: TGTGCCAGCAGTTTGGACCGGGACTTATTGTACTTC.

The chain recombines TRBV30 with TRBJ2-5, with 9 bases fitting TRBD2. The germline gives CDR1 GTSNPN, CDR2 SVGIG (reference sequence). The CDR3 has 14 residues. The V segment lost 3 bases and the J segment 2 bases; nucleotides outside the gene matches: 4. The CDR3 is CAWRTSGGQETQYF. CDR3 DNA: TGTGCCTGGAGGACTAGCGGAGGGCAAGAGACCCAGTACTTC.

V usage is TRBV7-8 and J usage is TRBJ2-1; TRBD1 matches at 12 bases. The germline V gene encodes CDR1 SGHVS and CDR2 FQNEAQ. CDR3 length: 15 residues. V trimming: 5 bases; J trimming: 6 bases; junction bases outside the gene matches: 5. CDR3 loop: CASSQGDRGRNEQFF. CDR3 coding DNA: TGTGCCAGCAGCCAGGGGGACAGGGGGCGCAATGAGCAGTTCTTC.